The TCR beta chain under discussion was sequenced for a study of identical twins listed by TCRdb under 2016. Describing the broader study: To test whether fetal clonotypes persist, this study deep-sequenced TCR alpha and beta repertoires from monozygotic twins, from unrelated adults of various ages, and from cord blood. To rule out contamination, the twin experiments were replicated at different times with different library preparation protocols.

On the study overall, not on this receptor specifically: A weaker excess of twin sharing was found in beta out-of-frame sequences because the signal-to-noise ratio was lowered by fewer shared sequences. Fewer insertions were carried by abundant cord blood beta clonotypes; a weaker similar trend was observed in young adult naive repertoires, while no such trend was observed in memory repertoires. Zero-insertion analyses could be partly confounded by invariant T cells such as MAIT and iNKT, though diverse VJ usage argued against such confounding for most clonotypes. Because the same donors could not be followed over many years, conclusions were based on cross-sectional statistical analysis. Recombination models systematically underestimated out-of-frame TCR alpha sharing in monozygotic twins but agreed with sharing between unrelated individuals. Out-of-frame TCR alpha sequences shared between twins showed an excess of low generation-probability sequences compared with coincidental sharing between unrelated individuals.

The germline V gene supplies CDR1 KGHSH and CDR2 LQKENI. The CDR3 spans 16 residues, from the cysteine through the phenylalanine. Only CDR3 DNA is held: 48 bases, read in frame from base 1. V is cut back by 0 bases and J by 8 bases, with 3 bases in the junction unmatched. The library was generated by 5' RACE. This sample was sequenced with an Illumina HiSeq 2000. A universal primer binding site was added through template switching, and the final cDNA carried a unique molecular identifier so that TCR cDNA molecules could be counted accurately. Specific primers in the conserved constant-segment region were used to synthesize first-strand cDNA for TCR alpha and beta chains. Each cDNA library was double barcoded, with a SMART-Mk sample barcode plus Illumina barcodes, to control for contamination. Two successive PCR steps introduced TruSeq adapter sequences along with Illumina sample barcodes. TCR alpha and beta cDNA libraries were sequenced on the Illumina HiSeq platform with custom primers. Concerning the study's data processing: Raw reads were processed with MiGEC to extract unique molecular identifiers, and MiXCR was used to determine CDR3 positions. Recombination models were inferred per individual with the repgenHMM and IGoR tools using an EM algorithm. The analysis of shared clonotypes was done with the tcR package in R, with sharing normalized by the product of cloneset sizes. To study raw recombination without the effects of thymic and clonal selection, out-of-frame nonproductive sequences were analyzed. The public reads were reanalyzed by TCRdb: fastp trimming at Q25, MiXCR alignment, in-frame beta chains only. Rows matching on CDR3 protein sequence are summarized as one entry with the most common DNA and genes. TCRdb, rather than the study authors, made the V and J calls. The sample table holds about 150,000 distinct CDR3 sequences, of which around 3.5% were seen once. In total, the top ten clones hold 7.5% to 8.5% of the sample.

Every donor in the study was a healthy Caucasian. Miltenyi CD45RO+ enrichment and human naive T-cell isolation kits were used to isolate memory (CD45RO+) and naive T cells from PBMC. This clonotype was counted ten times or more. Its antigen is currently not known. Base qualities are not recorded, but no much larger clone differs from it by a single base. Sequencing was done on a sample of memory T cells sorted from blood. The label giving this sample's cell subset or site can be read as: CD45RO+ enriched T cells. The receptor was isolated from a man aged 18 to 30 in good health. The chain uses TRBV18 and TRBJ2-4, with 14 bases in between that match TRBD2. The CDR3 protein sequence reads: CASSPPGLAGAHIQYF. In nucleotide form, the sequence is TGTGCCAGCTCACCACCGGGACTAGCGGGAGCCCACATTCAGTACTTC. The CDR3, completed at both ends by the reference TRBV18 and TRBJ2-4 genes, gives the full variable domain NAGVMQNPRHLVRRRGQEARLRCSPMKGHSHVYWYRQLPEEGLKFMVYLQKENIIDESGMPKERFSAEFPKEGPSILRIQQVVRGDSAAYFCASSPPGLAGAHIQYFGAGTRLSVL.